The 5 T cell receptor beta chains given below trace back to one sample, sequenced in a study of shared clonotypes between healthy human individuals. Assay: immunoSEQ multiplex PCR; the TCRdb copy retains only in-frame clones and omits some. This sample carries around 1.4 million clones, just under 99% of them seen once, and the ten largest clones take about 0.34%. The specimen sequenced was naive CD4+ T cells sorted from blood. Subset described: CD45RA+ positively selected. These TCRs come from a man aged 30 to 45 in good health.

The chain links TRBV11-2 to TRBJ1-5, with D possibly matching TRBD1 (6 bases). CDR3 length: 14 amino acids. Looked up from germline, CDR1 is SGHAT and CDR2 is FQNNGV. V was shortened by 4 bases and J by 4 bases, with 11 bases between the two germline ends. CDR3 loop: CASSSSDRNQPQHF. The CDR3 nucleotides read TGTGCCAGCAGCTCCTCGGACAGAAATCAGCCCCAGCATTTT.

This sequence joins TRBV6-5 and TRBJ2-7; 12 bases fit TRBD2. V gave up 5 bases and J gave up 5 bases; unmatched junction bases: 4. The germline gives CDR1 MNHEY, CDR2 SVGAGI. The CDR3 consists of 14 residues. CDR3: CASSPSGRGNEQYF. The CDR3 DNA sequence: TGTGCCAGCAGTCCTAGCGGGAGGGGGAACGAGCAGTACTTC.

This chain links TRBV5-4 with TRBJ2-1; the D is unclear. Germline CDR1 and CDR2: SGHNT and YYREEE (reference sequence). The ends were cut back, 2 bases at V and 6 bases at J, with 9 bases in the middle. This CDR3 has 13 amino acids. CDR3 DNA: TGTGCCAGCAGCTTAACTAAGAGCAATGAGCAGTTCTTC. Its protein product is CASSLTKSNEQFF.

J is TRBJ2-1 and V is TRBV18; possible D gene TRBD2, 6 bases. Germline V gene data show CDR1 as KGHSH and CDR2 as LQKENI. The V and J ends lost 5 bases and 7 bases respectively, with 21 bases between them. This CDR3 contains 16 residues. In nucleotides, the CDR3 is TGTGCCAGCTCAACGGGACTCGCACTAGGGATGAATGAGCAGTTCTTC. This sequence encodes CASSTGLALGMNEQFF.

The rearrangement joins TRBV6-5 to TRBJ1-2; TRBD1 aligns across 7 bases. V was pared by 7 bases and J by 8 bases, with 16 bases of the junction left unmatched. CDR3 length equals 15 residues. Germline lookup yields CDR1 MNHEY and CDR2 SVGAGI. The CDR3 region is CASTRLSGRQGGYTF. The CDR3, as DNA: TGTGCCAGCACCAGACTGAGCGGAAGACAGGGAGGCTACACCTTC.